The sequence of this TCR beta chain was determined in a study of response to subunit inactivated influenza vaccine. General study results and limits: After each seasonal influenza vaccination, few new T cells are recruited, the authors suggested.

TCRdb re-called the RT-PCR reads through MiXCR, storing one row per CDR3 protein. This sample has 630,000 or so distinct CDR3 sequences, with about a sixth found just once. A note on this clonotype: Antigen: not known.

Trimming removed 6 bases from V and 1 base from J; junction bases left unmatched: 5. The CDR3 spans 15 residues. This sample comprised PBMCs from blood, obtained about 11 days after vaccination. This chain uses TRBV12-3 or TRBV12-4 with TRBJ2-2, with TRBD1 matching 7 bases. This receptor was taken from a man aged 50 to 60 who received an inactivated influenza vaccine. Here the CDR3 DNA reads TGTGCCAGCAGATTGACAGGGCAGAACACCGGGGAGCTGTTTTTT. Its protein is CASRLTGQNTGELFF.